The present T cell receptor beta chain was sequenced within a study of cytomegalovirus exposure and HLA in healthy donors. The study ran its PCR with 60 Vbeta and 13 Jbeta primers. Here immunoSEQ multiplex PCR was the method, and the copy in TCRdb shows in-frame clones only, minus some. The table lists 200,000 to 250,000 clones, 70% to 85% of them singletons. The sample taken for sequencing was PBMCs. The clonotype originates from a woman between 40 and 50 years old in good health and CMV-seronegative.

The CDR3 DNA sequence: TGCGCCAGCAGCTTGGGTGCTAGCGGGGTAAATGAGCAGTTCTTC. As protein: CASSLGASGVNEQFF. V is TRBV5-1 and J is TRBJ2-1, with 9 bases fitting TRBD2. The ends lost 0 bases at V and 7 bases at J; junction bases unmatched: 5. Germline values: CDR1 SGHRS, CDR2 YFSETQ. The CDR3 is 15 residues long.